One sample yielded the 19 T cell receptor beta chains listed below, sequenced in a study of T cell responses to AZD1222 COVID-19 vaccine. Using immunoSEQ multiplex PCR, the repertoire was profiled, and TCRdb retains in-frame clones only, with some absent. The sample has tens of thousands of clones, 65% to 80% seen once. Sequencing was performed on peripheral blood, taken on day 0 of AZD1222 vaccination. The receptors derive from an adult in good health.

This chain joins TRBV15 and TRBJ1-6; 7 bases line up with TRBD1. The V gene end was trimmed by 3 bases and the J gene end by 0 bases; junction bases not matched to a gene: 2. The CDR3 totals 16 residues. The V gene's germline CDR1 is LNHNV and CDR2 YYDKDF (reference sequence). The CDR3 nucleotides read TGTGCCACCAGCAGCGACAGGGTCTCCTATAATTCACCCCTCCACTTT. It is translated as CATSSDRVSYNSPLHF.

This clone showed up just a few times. The DNA for the CDR3 is TGTGCCAGCAGCATGAGGACCAATAATTCACCCCTCCACTTT. Residues: CASSMRTNNSPLHF. The chain has TRBV6-2 or TRBV6-3 and TRBJ1-6; D remains unclear. The CDR3 is 14 amino acids. The V end was cut by 6 bases, the J end by 5 bases, with 11 bases between. CDR1 and CDR2 from the germline V gene are MNHEY and SVGEGT.

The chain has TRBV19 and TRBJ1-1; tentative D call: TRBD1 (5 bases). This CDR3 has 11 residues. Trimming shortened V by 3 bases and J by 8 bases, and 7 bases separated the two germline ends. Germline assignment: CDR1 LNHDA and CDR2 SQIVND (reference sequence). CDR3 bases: TGTGCCAGTAGTATTTGGACAGAAGCTTTCTTT. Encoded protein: CASSIWTEAFF.

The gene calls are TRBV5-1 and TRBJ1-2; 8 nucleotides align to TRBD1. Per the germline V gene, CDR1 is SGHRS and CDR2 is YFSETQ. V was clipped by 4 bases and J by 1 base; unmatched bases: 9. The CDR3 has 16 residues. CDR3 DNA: TGCGCCAGCAGCGACAAGACAGGGGTGAATAACTATGGCTACACCTTC. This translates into CASSDKTGVNNYGYTF.

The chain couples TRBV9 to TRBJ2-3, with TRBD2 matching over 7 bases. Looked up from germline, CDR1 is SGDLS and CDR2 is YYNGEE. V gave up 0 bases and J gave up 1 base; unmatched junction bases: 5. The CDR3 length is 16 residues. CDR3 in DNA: TGTGCCAGCAGCGTAGCGGCAGGGAGGGGCACAGATACGCAGTATTTT. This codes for CASSVAAGRGTDTQYF.

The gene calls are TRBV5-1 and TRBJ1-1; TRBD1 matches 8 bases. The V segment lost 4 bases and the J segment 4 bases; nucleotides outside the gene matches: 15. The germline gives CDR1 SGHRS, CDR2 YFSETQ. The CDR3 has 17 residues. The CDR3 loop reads CASSIGTGRHHGTEAFF. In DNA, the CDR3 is TGCGCCAGCAGCATCGGGACAGGCAGACATCACGGCACTGAAGCTTTCTTT.

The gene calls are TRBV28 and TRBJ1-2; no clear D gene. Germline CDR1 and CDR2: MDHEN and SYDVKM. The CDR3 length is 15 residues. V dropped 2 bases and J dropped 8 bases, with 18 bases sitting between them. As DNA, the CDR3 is TGTGCCAGCAGTTTACAGGCGGGCCCGGTCGACGGCTACACCTTC. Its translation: CASSLQAGPVDGYTF.

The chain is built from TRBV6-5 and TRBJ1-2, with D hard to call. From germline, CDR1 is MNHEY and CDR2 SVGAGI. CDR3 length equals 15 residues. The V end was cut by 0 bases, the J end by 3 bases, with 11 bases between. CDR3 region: CASSYSTSRDYGYTF. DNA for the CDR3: TGTGCCAGCAGTTACTCGACCTCAAGGGACTATGGCTACACCTTC.

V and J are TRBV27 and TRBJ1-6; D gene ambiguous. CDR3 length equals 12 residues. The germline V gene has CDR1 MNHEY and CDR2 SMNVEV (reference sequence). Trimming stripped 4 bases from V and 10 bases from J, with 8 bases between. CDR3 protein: CASSSLGSPLHF. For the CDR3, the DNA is TGTGCCAGCAGTTCGCTAGGATCACCCCTCCACTTT.

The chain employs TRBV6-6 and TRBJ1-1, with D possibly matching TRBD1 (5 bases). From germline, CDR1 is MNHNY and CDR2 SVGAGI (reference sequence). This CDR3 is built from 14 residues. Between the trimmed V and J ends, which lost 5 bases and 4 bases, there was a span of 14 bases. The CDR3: CASSLRGDATEAFF. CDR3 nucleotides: TGTGCCAGCAGTCTCCGGGGGGACGCCACTGAAGCTTTCTTT.

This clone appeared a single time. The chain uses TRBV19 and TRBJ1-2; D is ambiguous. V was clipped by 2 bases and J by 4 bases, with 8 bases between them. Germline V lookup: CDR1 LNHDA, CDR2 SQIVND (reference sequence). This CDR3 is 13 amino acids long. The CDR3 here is CASSIQVRYGYTF. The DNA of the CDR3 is TGTGCCAGTAGTATACAGGTCCGCTATGGCTACACCTTC. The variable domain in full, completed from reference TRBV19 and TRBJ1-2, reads DGGITQSPKYLFRKEGQNVTLSCEQNLNHDAMYWYRQDPGQGLRLIYYSQIVNDFQKGDIAEGYSVSREKKESFPLTVTSAQKNPTAFYLCASSIQVRYGYTFGSGTRLTVV.

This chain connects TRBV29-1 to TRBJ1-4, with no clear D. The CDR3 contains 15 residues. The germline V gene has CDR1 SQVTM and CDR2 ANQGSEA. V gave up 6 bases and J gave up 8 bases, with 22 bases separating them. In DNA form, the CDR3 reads TGCAGCGTCGACTGGTCGGGAGACATAGACGAAAAACTGTTTTTT. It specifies CSVDWSGDIDEKLFF.

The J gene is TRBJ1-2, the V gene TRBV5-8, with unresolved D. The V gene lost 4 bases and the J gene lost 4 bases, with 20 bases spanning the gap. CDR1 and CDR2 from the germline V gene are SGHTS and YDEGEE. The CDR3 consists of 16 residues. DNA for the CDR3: TGTGCCAGCAGCGCTCGGGTCGGTCGAAATTTCTATGGCTACACCTTC. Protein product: CASSARVGRNFYGYTF.

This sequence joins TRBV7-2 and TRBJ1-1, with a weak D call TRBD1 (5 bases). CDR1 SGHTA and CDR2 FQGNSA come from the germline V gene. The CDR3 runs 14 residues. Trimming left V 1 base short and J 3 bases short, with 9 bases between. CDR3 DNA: TGTGCCAGCAGCTTAGGACAGATTTACACTGAAGCTTTCTTT. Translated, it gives CASSLGQIYTEAFF.

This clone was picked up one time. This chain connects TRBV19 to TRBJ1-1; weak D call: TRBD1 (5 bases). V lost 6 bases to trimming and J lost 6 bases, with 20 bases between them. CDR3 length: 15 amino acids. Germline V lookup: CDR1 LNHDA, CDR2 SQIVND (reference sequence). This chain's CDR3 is CASRTSGTYASEAFF. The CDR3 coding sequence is TGTGCCAGTAGGACCTCCGGGACCTACGCATCTGAAGCTTTCTTT.

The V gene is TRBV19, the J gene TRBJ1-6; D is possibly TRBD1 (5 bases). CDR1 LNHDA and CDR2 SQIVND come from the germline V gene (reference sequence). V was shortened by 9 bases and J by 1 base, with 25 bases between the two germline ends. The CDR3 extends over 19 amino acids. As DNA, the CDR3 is TGTGCCAGGACAAACCGGGACCGAGACCTTGGGTCCTATAATTCACCCCTCCACTTT. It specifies CARTNRDRDLGSYNSPLHF.

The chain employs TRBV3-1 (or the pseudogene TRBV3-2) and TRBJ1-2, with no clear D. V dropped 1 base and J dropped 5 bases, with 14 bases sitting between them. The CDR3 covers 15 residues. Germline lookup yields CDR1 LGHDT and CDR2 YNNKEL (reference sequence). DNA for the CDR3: TGTGCCAGCAGCCAAGGCGTTGGAACTGGGTATGGCTACACCTTC. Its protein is CASSQGVGTGYGYTF.

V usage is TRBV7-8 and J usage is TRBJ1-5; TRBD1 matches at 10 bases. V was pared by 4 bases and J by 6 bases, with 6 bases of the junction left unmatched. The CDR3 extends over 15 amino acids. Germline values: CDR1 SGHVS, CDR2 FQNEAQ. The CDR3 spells CASSSGTGDRQPQHF. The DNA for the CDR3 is TGTGCCAGCAGCTCCGGGACAGGGGATCGTCAGCCCCAGCATTTT. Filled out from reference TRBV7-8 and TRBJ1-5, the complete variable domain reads GAGVSQSPRYKVAKRGQDVALRCDPISGHVSLFWYQQALGQGPEFLTYFQNEAQLDKSGLPSDRFFAERPEGSVSTLKIQRTQQEDSAVYLCASSSGTGDRQPQHFGDGTRLSIL.

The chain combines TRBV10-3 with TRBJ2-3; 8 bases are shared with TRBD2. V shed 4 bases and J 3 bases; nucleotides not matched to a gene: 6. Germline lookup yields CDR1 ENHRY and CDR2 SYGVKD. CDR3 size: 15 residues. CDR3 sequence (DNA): TGTGCCATCAGTGTCAGCGGGAGCGGGACAGATACGCAGTATTTT. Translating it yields CAISVSGSGTDTQYF.